A selection of T cell receptor beta chains follows, all from one sample in a study of CD8 T cells in ankylosing spondylitis. TCRdb recomputed calls from the 5' RACE reads with MiXCR, one row per CDR3 protein. The sample lists some 840,000 distinct CDR3 sequences; about 11% were seen once. Sequencing was carried out using blood, either unsorted or a sorted T cell fraction (not recorded which). These receptors all come from a male donor with ankylosing spondylitis. Both conserved end residues are part of each CDR3. Each record gives: V gene, D gene, J gene, CDR3 protein. A D gene is named only where the DNA matches it firmly.

TRBV27,-,TRBJ2-3,CAIGRGTDTQYF
TRBV6-2/TRBV6-3,-,TRBJ2-7,CASRGLDKPTYEQYF
TRBV3-1,-,TRBJ2-7,CASSRGTVREQYF
TRBV20-1,-,TRBJ2-7,CGIKDGNEQYF
TRBV7-3,-,TRBJ1-6,CASSAFSSYNSPLHF
TRBV5-5,TRBD1,TRBJ2-5,CASSFTGTGEETQHF
TRBV4-3,-,TRBJ1-1,CASSQDSWGNTEAFF
TRBV29-1,-,TRBJ2-4,CSVERLAKNIQYF
TRBV6-1,TRBD2,TRBJ2-5,CASIKRGNQETQYF
TRBV18,TRBD1,TRBJ2-1,CASSQNTGDEQFF
TRBV29-1,TRBD1,TRBJ2-1,CSGRQGANEQFF
TRBV6-5,-,TRBJ1-2,CASSYRPGGYTF
TRBV29-1,-,TRBJ2-2,CSVEQSRTGELFF
TRBV7-3,-,TRBJ2-1,CASSLNGEPSYNEQFF
TRBV20-1,TRBD1,TRBJ1-2,CSARAPGQGEGYTF
TRBV15,TRBD1,TRBJ2-7,CATSRGGTGREQYF
TRBV20-1,TRBD2,TRBJ2-3,CSARGTSGPHPSGDTQYF
TRBV25-1,-,TRBJ2-3,CASSAQPTDTQYF
TRBV5-4,TRBD2,TRBJ2-1,CASSRTSGSSYNEQFF
TRBV20-1,-,TRBJ2-7,CSATSWGGGYEQYF
TRBV7-8,TRBD2,TRBJ2-7,CASSLAWVAGGTYEQYF
TRBV4-1,-,TRBJ2-7,CASSHLVGHSYEQYF
TRBV3-1,-,TRBJ1-4,CASSQDRPRASAGKLFF
TRBV20-1,-,TRBJ1-5,CSARGKASYQPQHF
TRBV20-1,-,TRBJ2-1,CSAGGPSSGGEQFF
TRBV29-1,TRBD1,TRBJ2-7,CSVENRGQVPYEQYF
TRBV5-1,-,TRBJ2-3,CASSLSSSDGQYF
TRBV4-3,-,TRBJ1-2,CASSPRGAETYGYTF
TRBV20-1,-,TRBJ2-7,CSATSDEQYF
TRBV20-1,-,TRBJ1-5,CSARPPGPSNQPQHF
TRBV20-1,-,TRBJ2-1,CSAPKGPGLALNEQFF
TRBV7-9,-,TRBJ1-3,CASSSGPSGNTIYF
TRBV10-3,TRBD1,TRBJ2-7,CAIGGKNEQYF
TRBV7-8,-,TRBJ1-4,CTSSLSRWGPNEKLFF
TRBV7-2,TRBD1,TRBJ2-5,CASSLLGGHGETQYF
TRBV20-1,-,TRBJ2-7,CSARDGTSYEQYF
TRBV29-1,-,TRBJ2-5,CSVRELSAQTQYF
TRBV5-6,-,TRBJ2-1,CASSLRDKYNEQFF
TRBV6-5,-,TRBJ1-1,CASSYRSEAFF
TRBV7-7,TRBD2,TRBJ2-1,CASSPRMASGNNEQFF
TRBV29-1,-,TRBJ1-2,CSVGGVSGYTF
TRBV6-6,-,TRBJ1-1,CASSHFEAFF
TRBV7-9,-,TRBJ1-5,CASSFVGGNQPQHF
TRBV27,-,TRBJ1-5,CASSSQGLGRGNQPQHF